A single sample is the source of the 6 T cell receptor beta chains below, sequenced in a study of T cell responses to AZD1222 COVID-19 vaccine. Sequencing used immunoSEQ multiplex PCR; TCRdb keeps in-frame clones, though not all of them. The sample records 34,000 or so clones, around 90% being singletons. The source was peripheral blood, collected on day 0 of AZD1222 vaccination. The origin of the receptors is an adult in good health.

The V gene is TRBV7-8, the J gene TRBJ1-5; D is ambiguous. The CDR3 runs to 15 residues. Germline V lookup: CDR1 SGHVS, CDR2 FQNEAQ. V gave up 2 bases and J gave up 3 bases, with 11 bases separating them. The CDR3 DNA reads TGTGCCAGCAGCTTATTCCCGGGGTCCAATCAGCCCCAGCATTTT. This codes for CASSLFPGSNQPQHF.

The chain uses TRBV12-3 or TRBV12-4 and TRBJ1-5; D remains unclear. This CDR3 has 13 residues. V was shortened by 5 bases and J by 2 bases, with 7 bases between the two germline ends. The CDR3 sequence is CASSNRGNQPQHF. The DNA of the CDR3 is TGTGCCAGCAGTAATAGGGGCAATCAGCCCCAGCATTTT.

V usage is TRBV4-1 and J usage is TRBJ2-5, with D unclear. Germline CDR1 is MGHRA and CDR2 is YSYEKL. The CDR3 is 13 amino acids. V was clipped by 3 bases and J by 5 bases, with 10 bases between them. The CDR3 here is CASSQPGGETQYF. The CDR3 bases are TGCGCCAGCAGCCAGCCCGGTGGGGAGACCCAGTACTTC.

The V gene is TRBV6-4, the J gene TRBJ2-2; D is unresolved. The CDR3 is made up of 13 amino acids. The ends were cut back, 2 bases at V and 3 bases at J, with 4 bases in the middle. From germline, CDR1 is MRHNA and CDR2 SNTAGT. CDR3 nucleotides: TGTGCCAGCAGTGACAGGGACACCGGGGAGCTGTTTTTT. It is translated as CASSDRDTGELFF.

This clone occurred once. The rearrangement uses TRBV5-4 and TRBJ1-2, with D perhaps matching TRBD1 (6 bases). CDR3 length: 14 amino acids. The germline V gene has CDR1 SGHNT and CDR2 YYREEE (reference sequence). Trimming stripped 1 base from V and 6 bases from J, with 13 bases between. CDR3 in DNA: TGTGCCAGCAGCTTGTCGGGGGGGCGCGATGGCTACACCTTC. Translated, it gives CASSLSGGRDGYTF.

The rearrangement links TRBV7-2 to TRBJ2-3, with 9 bases that match TRBD2. The J segment lost 2 bases and the V segment lost 6 bases, leaving 9 bases of the junction unmatched. This CDR3 has 16 residues. Germline values: CDR1 SGHTA, CDR2 FQGNSA. CDR3 protein: CASRKPGLALTDTQYF. CDR3 nucleotide sequence: TGTGCCAGCAGAAAACCGGGACTAGCCCTCACAGATACGCAGTATTTT.